Sequencing of this TCR beta chain was carried out in a study of OX40 agonist ivuxolimab in advanced cancers. Method: immunoSEQ multiplex PCR; TCRdb's copy keeps in-frame clones and lacks some. The sample has under 90,000 clones; approximately 85% are singletons. The germline CDR1 and CDR2 sequences are MDHEN and SYDVKM. Trimming took off 3 bases at V and 8 bases at J, with 13 bases between the two ends. There are 14 residues in the CDR3. The V and J genes are TRBV28 and TRBJ1-4, with D perhaps matching TRBD1 (5 bases). The sample here was CD4+ or CD8+ T cells sorted from blood, taken in a trial of the OX40 agonist ivuxolimab. The source of this sequence is an adult with an advanced solid tumor such as melanoma, head and neck, liver or kidney cancer. CDR3 sequence (DNA): TGTGCCAGCAGTTTTGGGGGGGACGGGGAAAAACTGTTTTTT. Translation gives CASSFGGDGEKLFF. Based on the CDR3 plus reference TRBV28 and TRBJ1-4, the full variable domain is DVKVTQSSRYLVKRTGEKVFLECVQDMDHENMFWYRQDPGLGLRLIYFSYDVKMKEKGDIPEGYSVSREKKERFSLILESASTNQTSMYLCASSFGGDGEKLFFGSGTQLSVL.